The clone carrying this T cell receptor beta chain was detected only a few times. Genomic DNA belonging to each subset was distributed in equal measure over several immunoSEQ plates. Only in-frame clones appear in the TCRdb table, and some are missing; sequencing was by immunoSEQ multiplex PCR. Of under 300,000 clones listed, over 60% are singletons. The data originate from a study of shared clonotypes between healthy human individuals. Overall study context: Three plates each covered CD4 naive and memory; CD8 naive two, CD8 memory one.

In the CD4+ fraction, cells were divided into CD45RA+ naive and CD45RA-negative memory subsets. The sample taken for sequencing was memory CD4+ T cells sorted from blood. Indicated subset: CD45RA-negative fraction. The TCR comes from a man aged 25 to 40 in good health.

The CDR3 loop is CASSKRTPIPTSYNEQFF. CDR3 nucleotides: TGTGCCAGCAGCAAACGAACCCCCATACCTACTTCCTACAATGAGCAGTTCTTC. This chain links TRBV11-2 with TRBJ2-1; D not resolved. The CDR3 spans 18 residues. Per the germline V gene, CDR1 is SGHAT and CDR2 is FQNNGV. V dropped 5 bases and J dropped 1 base, with 21 bases sitting between them.